The 14 T cell receptor beta chains below come from one sample, sequenced in a study of OX40 agonist ivuxolimab in advanced cancers. This table comes from immunoSEQ multiplex PCR, and its TCRdb copy is limited to in-frame clones, with some not included. Here the sample spans around 89,000 clones, approximately 91% being singletons. Sequencing used CD4+ or CD8+ T cells sorted from blood, obtained in a trial of the OX40 agonist ivuxolimab. These receptors all stem from an adult with an advanced solid tumor such as melanoma, head and neck, liver or kidney cancer.

V and J are TRBV5-1 and TRBJ2-2, with D maybe TRBD1 (6 bases). The CDR3 sequence is 16 residues long. The ends were cut back, 4 bases at V and 0 bases at J, with 13 bases in the middle. Looked up from germline, CDR1 is SGHRS and CDR2 is YFSETQ. CDR3 sequence reads: CASSPPGTTNTGELFF. The CDR3 region has the DNA TGCGCCAGCAGCCCCCCCGGGACAACGAACACCGGGGAGCTGTTTTTT.

The rearrangement joins TRBV2 to TRBJ2-2; weak D call: TRBD1 (5 bases). Deletions cut 3 bases from V and 6 bases from J, with 11 bases between. The CDR3 covers 14 residues. Germline V gene data show CDR1 as SNHLY and CDR2 as FYNNEI. The DNA for the CDR3 is TGTGCCAGCAGTGAGGACCGACAGCCCGGGGAGCTGTTTTTT. It translates to CASSEDRQPGELFF.

V is TRBV6-5 and J is TRBJ1-2; D call uncertain. The CDR3 covers 14 residues. The germline V gene has CDR1 MNHEY and CDR2 SVGAGI. V was trimmed by 7 bases and J by 9 bases, leaving 21 bases between them. The DNA for the CDR3 is TGTGCCAGCACCTGGAGCCGTTCTGAGTTTCGCTACACCTTC. Translated: CASTWSRSEFRYTF.

V is TRBV4-3 and J is TRBJ2-2; TRBD2 aligns across 10 bases. V was clipped by 3 bases and J by 9 bases; unmatched bases: 13. The CDR3 totals 17 residues. Germline V gene data show CDR1 as LGHNA and CDR2 as YSLEER. The CDR3 loop reads CASSQDQTSGYRRELFF. As DNA, the CDR3 is TGCGCCAGCAGCCAGGACCAGACTAGCGGGTACCGTCGGGAGCTGTTTTTT.

This clone was detected only once. The chain is built from TRBV9 and TRBJ2-3, with D perhaps being TRBD1 or TRBD2 (5 bases each). The CDR3 spans 15 residues. Germline CDR1 SGDLS, CDR2 YYNGEE. V was pared by 0 bases and J by 4 bases, with 12 bases between. CDR3 DNA: TGTGCCAGCAGCGTAGTGGGGCAGGGAGCAGATACGCAGTATTTT. The encoded protein is CASSVVGQGADTQYF.

The rearrangement uses TRBV11-3 and TRBJ1-4, with D hard to call. The germline gives CDR1 SGHNT, CDR2 YENEEA. This CDR3 is 14 amino acids long. V dropped 5 bases and J dropped 5 bases, with 12 bases sitting between them. Here the CDR3 DNA reads TGTGCCAGCAGCCCCGGAGGTGGGAATGAAAAACTGTTTTTT. Protein sequence: CASSPGGGNEKLFF.

The genes are TRBV5-1 and TRBJ1-5; possibly TRBD1 for D (6 bases). The ends were cut back, 0 bases at V and 5 bases at J, with 12 bases in the middle. Germline V gene sequence: CDR1 SGHRS, CDR2 YFSETQ. The CDR3 consists of 15 residues. As DNA, the CDR3 is TGCGCCAGCAGCTTGGAAACAGGGAGTGATCAGCCCCAGCATTTT. It encodes CASSLETGSDQPQHF.

The CDR3 loop reads CASSQPGQRSYEQYF. The CDR3 nucleotides read TGTGCCAGCAGCCAACCGGGACAGAGGTCCTACGAGCAGTACTTC. This rearrangement joins TRBV2 to TRBJ2-7, with 7 nucleotides matching TRBD1. With 6 bases clipped from V and 1 base from J, the junction kept 9 bases outside the gene matches. The CDR3 totals 15 residues. Germline V gives CDR1 SNHLY, CDR2 FYNNEI.

The rearrangement links TRBV2 to TRBJ2-7, with 9 bases aligning to TRBD1. CDR3 size: 14 residues. The J segment lost 9 bases and the V segment lost 3 bases, leaving 9 bases of the junction unmatched. Germline V CDR1 and CDR2: SNHLY, FYNNEI. CDR3: CASSEGGQGPLQYF. The CDR3 DNA reads as TGTGCCAGCAGTGAGGGGGGACAGGGCCCCCTGCAGTACTTC.

V gene TRBV6-6 combines with J gene TRBJ2-1, with 7 bases fitting TRBD1. The CDR3 spans 14 residues. Looked up from germline, CDR1 is MNHNY and CDR2 is SVGAGI (reference sequence). J was trimmed by 6 bases and V by 0 bases; bases with no gene match: 2. The CDR3: CASSYSTGPNEQFF. For the CDR3, the DNA is TGTGCCAGCAGTTACTCGACAGGGCCCAATGAGCAGTTCTTC.

Concerning this clone itself: Other DNA sequences in this specimen translate into the identical CDR3. The V gene is TRBV4-1, the J gene TRBJ1-1; D is unresolved. Per the germline V gene, CDR1 is MGHRA and CDR2 is YSYEKL. V dropped 0 bases and J dropped 2 bases, with 7 bases sitting between them. This CDR3 has 14 residues. Here the CDR3 reads CASSQDRSNTEAFF. CDR3 bases: TGCGCCAGCAGCCAAGACCGGAGTAACACTGAAGCTTTCTTT.

This clone was seen a few times. V gene TRBV6-4 combines with J gene TRBJ2-1; weak D call: TRBD2 (5 bases). CDR1 and CDR2 (germline): MRHNA, SNTAGT. The germline V and J ends were trimmed by 2 bases and 6 bases, with 11 bases remaining between them. CDR3 length equals 14 residues. Here the CDR3 reads CASSDGGRINEQFF. DNA of the CDR3: TGTGCCAGCAGTGACGGCGGGCGAATCAATGAGCAGTTCTTC.

The chain is built from TRBV7-3 and TRBJ2-3; 8 bases agree with TRBD2. V lost 0 bases to trimming and J lost 5 bases; unmatched junction nucleotides: 7. Germline loops: CDR1 SGHTA, CDR2 FQGTGA. The CDR3 spans 16 residues. CDR3 loop: CASSLTGRGGGDTQYF. The CDR3 coding sequence is TGTGCCAGCAGCTTAACTGGTCGGGGGGGCGGAGATACGCAGTATTTT.

The rearrangement uses TRBV2 and TRBJ2-2; TRBD2 matches 8 bases. The CDR3 is made up of 15 amino acids. CDR1 is SNHLY and CDR2 is FYNNEI in the germline V gene. Losses at the gene ends were 4 bases for V and 6 bases for J; bases not matched to a gene: 7. Here the CDR3 DNA reads TGTGCCAGCAGTGTAGAGGGACTAGGCTCCGGGGAGCTGTTTTTT. This encodes CASSVEGLGSGELFF.